The sequence of this T cell receptor beta chain was determined in a study of beta chain features in type 1 diabetes. Concerning this clone itself: The antigen is not known.

Study-wide results and limits: Shorter TCRB CDR3s, moderately but significantly so, were found in Type 1 diabetes patients in all four CD4+ subsets. Individuals with type 1 diabetes displayed fewer insertions and more deletions at VDJ junctions. For patients, the naive, central memory and Treg TCRB repertoires appeared more alike than for healthy donors.

V dropped 5 bases and J dropped 2; count of bases not matched to a gene: 1. The CDR3 totals 14 residues. CDR1 and CDR2 (germline): MDHEN, SYDVKM. Expressed TCRB transcripts were sequenced because the entire RNA isolate underwent reverse transcription. Libraries were prepared by immunoSEQ multiplex PCR; TCRdb keeps only in-frame clonotypes and omits some of them. The sample has some 140,000 clones, around a tenth seen once. The sequenced sample consisted of central memory CD4+ T cells from blood. The rearrangement joins TRBV28 to TRBJ1-3, with TRBD1 matching over 9 bases. The TCR originated in a man between 18 and 29 years old in good health. The CDR3 spells CASSGDRAGNTIYF. The CDR3 nucleotides are TGTGCCAGCAGTGGGGACAGGGCTGGAAACACCATATATTTT.